The 2 T cell receptor beta chains in this list originate from one sample, sequenced in a study of T cell responses to AZD1222 COVID-19 vaccine. Clones were sequenced by immunoSEQ multiplex PCR, and TCRdb holds only the in-frame ones, with some missing. The sample includes about 120,000 clones, roughly 89% of them seen just once. The sample consisted of peripheral blood, taken on day 0 of AZD1222 vaccination. These receptors were taken from an adult in good health.

In this sample, this clone turned up a few times. This sequence joins TRBV6-5 and TRBJ2-7, with unresolved D. The CDR3 length is 13 residues. Trimming took off 7 bases at V and 2 bases at J, with 12 bases between the two ends. In germline, CDR1 is MNHEY, CDR2 SVGAGI. The CDR3: CASTEPPAYEQYF. In nucleotides, the CDR3 is TGTGCCAGCACGGAGCCCCCAGCCTACGAGCAGTACTTC.

V and J are TRBV11-2 and TRBJ2-7, with D possibly matching TRBD2 (5 bases). CDR1 and CDR2 from the germline V gene are SGHAT and FQNNGV. The ends were cut back, 4 bases at V and 5 bases at J, with 15 bases in the middle. There are 14 residues in the CDR3. The CDR3 region is CASSSAGGFDEQYF. The CDR3 DNA sequence: TGTGCCAGCAGCTCCGCCGGCGGGTTTGACGAGCAGTACTTC.